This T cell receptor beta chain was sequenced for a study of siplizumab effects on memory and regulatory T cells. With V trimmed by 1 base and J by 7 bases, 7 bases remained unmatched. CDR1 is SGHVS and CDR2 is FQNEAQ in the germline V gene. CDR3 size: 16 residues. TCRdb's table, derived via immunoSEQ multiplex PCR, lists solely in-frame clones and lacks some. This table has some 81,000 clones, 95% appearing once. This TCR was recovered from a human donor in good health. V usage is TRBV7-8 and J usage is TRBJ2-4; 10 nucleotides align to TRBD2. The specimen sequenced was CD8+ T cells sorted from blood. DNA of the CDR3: TGTGCCAGCAGCTTAGGGCTAGCGGGAGTGGTGAACATTCAGTACTTC. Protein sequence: CASSLGLAGVVNIQYF. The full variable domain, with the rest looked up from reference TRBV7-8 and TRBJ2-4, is GAGVSQSPRYKVAKRGQDVALRCDPISGHVSLFWYQQALGQGPEFLTYFQNEAQLDKSGLPSDRFFAERPEGSVSTLKIQRTQQEDSAVYLCASSLGLAGVVNIQYFGAGTRLSVL.